This T cell receptor (beta chain) appears in the sequencing data of a study of cytomegalovirus exposure and HLA in healthy donors. Vbeta (60) and Jbeta (13) primers were used in the PCR. Profiling relied on immunoSEQ multiplex PCR, and the TCRdb table lists in-frame clones only, not all of them. The sample lists about 190,000 clones, about 87% seen once, with 1.5% to 2% in the top ten. The CDR3 runs to 12 residues. Trimming took 11 bases from V and 5 from J; bases not matched to a gene: 7. Germline V lookup: CDR1 ENHRY, CDR2 SYGVKD. As for the donors, each was a healthy bone marrow donor. In regard to this clone: Its target is not known.

General study results and limits: In an earlier analysis, in around 590 donors, most V segments appeared productive either ~90% or ~30% of the time.

This chain joins TRBV10-3 and TRBJ1-1, with 8 bases that match TRBD1. This TCR was sampled from a woman aged 18-29 years in good health and CMV-seronegative. The sample comprised PBMCs. Here the CDR3 DNA reads TGTGCCTCCTGGACAGGGCAGACTGAAGCTTTCTTT. Residues: CASWTGQTEAFF.